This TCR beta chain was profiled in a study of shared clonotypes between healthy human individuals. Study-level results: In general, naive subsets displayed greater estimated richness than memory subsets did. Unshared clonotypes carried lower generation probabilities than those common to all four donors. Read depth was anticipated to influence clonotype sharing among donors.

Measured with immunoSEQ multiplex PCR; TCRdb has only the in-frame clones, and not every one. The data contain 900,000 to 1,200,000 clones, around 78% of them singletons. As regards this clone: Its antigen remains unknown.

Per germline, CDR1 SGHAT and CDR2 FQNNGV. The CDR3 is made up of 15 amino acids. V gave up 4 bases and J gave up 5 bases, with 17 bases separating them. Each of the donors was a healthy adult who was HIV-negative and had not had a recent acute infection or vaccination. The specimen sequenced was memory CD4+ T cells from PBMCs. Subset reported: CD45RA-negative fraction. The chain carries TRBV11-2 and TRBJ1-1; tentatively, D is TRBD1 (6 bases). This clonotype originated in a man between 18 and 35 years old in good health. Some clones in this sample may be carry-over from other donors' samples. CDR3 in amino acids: CASSSLRGAHTEAFF. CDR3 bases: TGTGCCAGCAGCTCCCTCCGGGGGGCGCATACTGAAGCTTTCTTT.